The clone carrying this TCR beta chain has just a few counts. Its antigen is not known. These data come from a study of identical twins. TCRdb ran MiXCR on the 5' RACE reads and lists one entry per CDR3 protein. The sample records 700,000 to 950,000 distinct CDR3 sequences, roughly an eighth being singletons. General study findings and limits: Zero-insertion analyses were open to partial confounding by invariant MAIT and iNKT cells. Memory repertoires showed no such pattern, whereas abundant cord blood beta clonotypes carried fewer insertions.

The V and J ends lost 0 bases and 1 base, in that order; junction bases with no gene match: 3. This CDR3 is 17 amino acids long. Germline V gene data show CDR1 as MNHEY and CDR2 as SMNVEV (reference sequence). These data were also reused for a study on yellow fever vaccine responses in identical twins.

The genes are TRBV27 and TRBJ1-5; TRBD1 aligns across 10 bases. This clonotype was sampled from a woman between 18 and 30 years old in good health. The sequenced material came from PBMCs. CDR3 sequence: CASSLSPGQGSNQPQHF. DNA for the CDR3: TGTGCCAGCAGTTTATCTCCGGGACAGGGGAGCAATCAGCCCCAGCATTTT.